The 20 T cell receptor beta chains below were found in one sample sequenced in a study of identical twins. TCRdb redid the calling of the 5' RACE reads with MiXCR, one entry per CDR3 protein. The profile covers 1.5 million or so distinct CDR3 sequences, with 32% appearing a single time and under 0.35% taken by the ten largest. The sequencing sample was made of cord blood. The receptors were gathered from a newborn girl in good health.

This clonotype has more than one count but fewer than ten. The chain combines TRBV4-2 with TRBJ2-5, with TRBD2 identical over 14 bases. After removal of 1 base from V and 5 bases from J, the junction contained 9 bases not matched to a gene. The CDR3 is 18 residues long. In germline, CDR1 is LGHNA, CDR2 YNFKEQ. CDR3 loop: CASSQVTSGRAIEETQYF. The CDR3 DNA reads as TGTGCCAGCAGCCAAGTGACTAGCGGGAGGGCCATTGAGGAGACCCAGTACTTC.

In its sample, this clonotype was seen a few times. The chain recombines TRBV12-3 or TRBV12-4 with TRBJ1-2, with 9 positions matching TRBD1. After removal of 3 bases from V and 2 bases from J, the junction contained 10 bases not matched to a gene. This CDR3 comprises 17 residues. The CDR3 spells CASSFIPVGQGNYGYTF. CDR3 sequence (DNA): TGTGCCAGCAGTTTTATCCCAGTGGGACAGGGAAACTATGGCTACACCTTC.

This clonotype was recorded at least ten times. The CDR3 DNA follows: TGTGCCAGCAGCTTAGTGTCAGGAATGGAGACCCAGTACTTC. This encodes CASSLVSGMETQYF. The chain employs TRBV11-2 and TRBJ2-5, with no clear D. This CDR3 comprises 14 residues. The V end was cut by 1 base, the J end by 5 bases, with 11 bases between. CDR1 is SGHAT, CDR2 FQNNGV, per germline.

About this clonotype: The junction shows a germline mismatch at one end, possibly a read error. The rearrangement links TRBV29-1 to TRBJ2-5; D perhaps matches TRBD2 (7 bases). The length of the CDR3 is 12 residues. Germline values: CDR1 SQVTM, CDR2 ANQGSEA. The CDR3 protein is CGVRRGGETQYF. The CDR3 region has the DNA TGCGGCGTTCGAAGGGGGGGCGAGACCCAGTACTTC. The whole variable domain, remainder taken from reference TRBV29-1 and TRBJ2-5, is SAVISQKPSRDICQRGTSLTIQCQVDSQVTMMFWYRQQPGQSLTLIATANQGSEATYESGFVIDKFPISRPNLTFSTLTVSNMSPEDSSIYLCGVRRGGETQYFGPGTRLLVL.

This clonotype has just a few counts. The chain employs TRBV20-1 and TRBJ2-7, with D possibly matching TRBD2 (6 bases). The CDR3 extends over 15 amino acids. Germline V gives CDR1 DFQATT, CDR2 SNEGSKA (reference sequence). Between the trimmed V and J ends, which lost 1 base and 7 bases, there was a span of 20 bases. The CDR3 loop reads CSARVELAMWGEQYF. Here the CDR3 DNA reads TGCAGTGCTAGAGTCGAACTAGCCATGTGGGGGGAGCAGTACTTC.

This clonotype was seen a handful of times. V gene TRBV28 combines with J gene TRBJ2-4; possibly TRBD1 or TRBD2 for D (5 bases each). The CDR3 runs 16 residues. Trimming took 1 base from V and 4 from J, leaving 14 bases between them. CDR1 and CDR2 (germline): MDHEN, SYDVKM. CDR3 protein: CASSLLYTGLKNIQYF. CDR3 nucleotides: TGTGCCAGCAGTTTATTGTATACGGGGCTGAAAAACATTCAGTACTTC.

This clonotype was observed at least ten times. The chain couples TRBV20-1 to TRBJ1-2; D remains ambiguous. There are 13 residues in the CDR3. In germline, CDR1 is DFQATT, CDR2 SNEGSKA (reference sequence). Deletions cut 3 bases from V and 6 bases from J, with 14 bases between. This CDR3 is CSASGGRIDGYTF. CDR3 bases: TGCAGTGCTAGCGGTGGGAGGATCGATGGCTACACCTTC.

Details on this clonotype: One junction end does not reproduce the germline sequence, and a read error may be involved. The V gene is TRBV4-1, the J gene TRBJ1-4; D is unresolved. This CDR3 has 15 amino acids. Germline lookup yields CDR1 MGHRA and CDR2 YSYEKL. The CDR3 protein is CASSQAGVTSEKLFF. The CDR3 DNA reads TGCGCCAGCAGCCAAGCTGGGGTAACTAGTGAAAAACTGTTTTTT.

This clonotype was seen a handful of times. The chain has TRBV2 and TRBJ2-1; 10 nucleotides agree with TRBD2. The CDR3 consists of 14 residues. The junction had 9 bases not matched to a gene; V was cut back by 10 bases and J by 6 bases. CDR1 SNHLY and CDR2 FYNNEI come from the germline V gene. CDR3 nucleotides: TGTGCCACGTCACTAGCGGGAACGGGCAATGAGCAGTTCTTC. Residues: CATSLAGTGNEQFF.

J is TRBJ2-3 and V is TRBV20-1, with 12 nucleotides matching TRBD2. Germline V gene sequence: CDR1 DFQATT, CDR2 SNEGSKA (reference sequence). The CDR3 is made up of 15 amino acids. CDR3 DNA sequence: TGCAGCGACCTCCCGAGACTAGCGGGAGAAGATACGCAGTATTTT. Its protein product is CSDLPRLAGEDTQYF.

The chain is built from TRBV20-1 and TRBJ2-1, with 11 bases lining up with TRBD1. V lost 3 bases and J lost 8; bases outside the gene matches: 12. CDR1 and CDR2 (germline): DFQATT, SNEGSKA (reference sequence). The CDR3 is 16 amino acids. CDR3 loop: CSASATGTGGRDEQFF. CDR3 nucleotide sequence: TGCAGTGCTAGCGCCACCGGGACAGGGGGGCGGGATGAGCAGTTCTTC.

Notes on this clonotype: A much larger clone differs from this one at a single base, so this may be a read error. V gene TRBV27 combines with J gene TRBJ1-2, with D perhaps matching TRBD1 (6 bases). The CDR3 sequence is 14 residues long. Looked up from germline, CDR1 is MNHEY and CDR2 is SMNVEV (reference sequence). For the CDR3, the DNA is TGTGCCGGCAGTCCCTTCGACAGGTTCTATGGCTACACCTTC. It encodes CAGSPFDRFYGYTF.

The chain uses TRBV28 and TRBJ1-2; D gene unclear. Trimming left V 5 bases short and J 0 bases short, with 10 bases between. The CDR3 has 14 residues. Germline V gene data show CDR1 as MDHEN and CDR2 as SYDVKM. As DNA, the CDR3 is TGTGCCAGCAGTGCCCCCCCTTCTAACTATGGCTACACCTTC. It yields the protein CASSAPPSNYGYTF.

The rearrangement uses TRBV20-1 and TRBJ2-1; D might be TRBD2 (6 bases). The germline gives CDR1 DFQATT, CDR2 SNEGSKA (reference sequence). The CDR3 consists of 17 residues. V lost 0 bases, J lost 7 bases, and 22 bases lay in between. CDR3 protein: CSAREPWDWRKSNEQFF. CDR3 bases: TGCAGTGCTAGAGAACCATGGGACTGGAGAAAAAGTAATGAGCAGTTCTTC.

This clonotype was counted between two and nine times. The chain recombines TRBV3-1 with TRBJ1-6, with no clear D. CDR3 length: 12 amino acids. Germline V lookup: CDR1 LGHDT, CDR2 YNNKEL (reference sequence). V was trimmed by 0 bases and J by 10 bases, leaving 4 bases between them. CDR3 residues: CASSQEGSPLHF. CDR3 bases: TGTGCCAGCAGCCAAGAAGGGTCACCCCTCCACTTT.

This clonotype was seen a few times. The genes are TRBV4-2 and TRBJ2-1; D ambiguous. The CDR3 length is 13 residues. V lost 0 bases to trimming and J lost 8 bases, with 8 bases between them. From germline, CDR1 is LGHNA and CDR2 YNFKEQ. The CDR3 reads CASSQDVVYEQFF. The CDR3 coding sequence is TGTGCCAGCAGCCAAGATGTGGTGTATGAGCAGTTCTTC.

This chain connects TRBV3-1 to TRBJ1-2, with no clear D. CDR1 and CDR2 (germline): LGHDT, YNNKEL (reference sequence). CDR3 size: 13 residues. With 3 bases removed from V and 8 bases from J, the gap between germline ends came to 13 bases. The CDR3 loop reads CASSHLTGSGYTF. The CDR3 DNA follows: TGTGCCAGCAGCCATCTTACGGGGAGCGGCTACACCTTC.

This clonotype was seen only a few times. The CDR3 here is CASSLDRWLAQETQYF. DNA for the CDR3: TGTGCCAGCAGCTTAGATCGTTGGCTAGCTCAAGAGACCCAGTACTTC. The rearrangement uses TRBV7-8 and TRBJ2-5; a weak D match, TRBD2 (5 bases). Trimming removed 1 base from V and 2 bases from J, with 14 bases in between. This CDR3 is built from 16 residues. The germline V gene encodes CDR1 SGHVS and CDR2 FQNEAQ.

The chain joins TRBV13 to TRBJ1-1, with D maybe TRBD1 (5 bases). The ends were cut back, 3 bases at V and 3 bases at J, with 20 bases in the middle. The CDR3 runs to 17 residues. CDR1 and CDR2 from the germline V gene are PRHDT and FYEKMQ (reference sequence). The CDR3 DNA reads TGTGCCAGCAGCTTGGGTATGACTGTGAGGGGATACACTGAAGCTTTCTTT. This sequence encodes CASSLGMTVRGYTEAFF.

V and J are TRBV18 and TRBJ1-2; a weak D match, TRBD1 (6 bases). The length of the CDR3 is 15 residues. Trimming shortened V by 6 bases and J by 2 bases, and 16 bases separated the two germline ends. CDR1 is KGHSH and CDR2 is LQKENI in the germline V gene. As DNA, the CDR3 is TGTGCCAGCTCTCTAGGACAGCCCCCCAACTATGGCTACACCTTC. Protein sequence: CASSLGQPPNYGYTF.